What follows are 20 T cell receptor beta chains derived from one specimen sequenced in a study of blood T cell repertoires in COVID-19. Produced via immunoSEQ multiplex PCR; TCRdb's table is partial and in-frame only. The data show around 150,000 clones, more than 65% seen once. The material sequenced was peripheral blood. These receptors originate from a woman aged 45-65 years in a cohort sampled during active or convalescent COVID-19.

The chain combines TRBV12-3 or TRBV12-4 with TRBJ1-1; D might be TRBD1 (6 bases). The CDR3 length is 12 residues. Trimming left V 3 bases short and J 11 bases short, with 13 bases between. The CDR3 DNA reads TGTGCCAGCAGTTTGACCAGGGGTCGCGCTTTCTTT. This gives the protein CASSLTRGRAFF.

The J gene is TRBJ2-1, the V gene TRBV3-1 (or the pseudogene TRBV3-2), with 9 bases identical to TRBD2. Germline V gene data show CDR1 as LGHDT and CDR2 as YNNKEL (reference sequence). V gave up 0 bases and J gave up 7 bases; unmatched junction bases: 4. The CDR3 has 15 residues. CDR3 bases: TGTGCCAGCAGCCAAGAATTAGCGGGGGATAATGAGCAGTTCTTC. It specifies CASSQELAGDNEQFF.

The CDR3: CASSSPGQGAYGYTF. The CDR3 DNA reads TGTGCCAGCAGCTCACCGGGACAGGGGGCCTATGGCTACACCTTC. The chain employs TRBV5-8 and TRBJ1-2; 12 bases agree with TRBD1. The CDR3 consists of 15 residues. The J segment lost 4 bases and the V segment lost 3 bases, leaving 4 bases of the junction unmatched. Germline-derived CDR1 and CDR2 are SGHTS and YDEGEE.

V and J are TRBV7-2 and TRBJ1-2; tentatively, D is TRBD1 (5 bases). Trimming removed 5 bases at V and 5 bases at J, with 15 bases between. The CDR3 is 14 residues long. Germline V gene lookup returns CDR1 SGHTA and CDR2 FQGNSA. This CDR3 is CASSVRGTQYGYTF. CDR3 DNA: TGTGCCAGCAGCGTCCGCGGGACCCAGTATGGCTACACCTTC.

This chain links TRBV7-2 with TRBJ1-2; D uncertain. V lost 1 base and J lost 2, with 8 bases in between. CDR3 length equals 14 residues. Germline CDR1 is SGHTA and CDR2 is FQGNSA. The CDR3 bases are TGTGCCAGCAGCTTAGTCCCTATCAACTATGGCTACACCTTC. It codes for CASSLVPINYGYTF.

This chain joins TRBV6-5 and TRBJ2-1; 8 bases fit TRBD2. Losses at the gene ends were 5 bases for V and 2 bases for J; bases not matched to a gene: 5. From germline, CDR1 is MNHEY and CDR2 SVGAGI. CDR3 size: 15 residues. CDR3 region: CASSRTSGPYNEQFF. In nucleotides, the CDR3 is TGTGCCAGCAGTCGTACTAGCGGTCCCTACAATGAGCAGTTCTTC.

This chain links TRBV7-2 with TRBJ1-1, with D maybe TRBD1 (5 bases). This CDR3 spans 17 amino acids. CDR1 is SGHTA, CDR2 FQGNSA, per germline. Trimming removed 0 bases at V and 1 base at J, with 15 bases between. CDR3 nucleotides: TGTGCCAGCAGCTTAGCGGGGCGTGGCCCCCCGAACACTGAAGCTTTCTTT. Translated: CASSLAGRGPPNTEAFF. Looking up the rest from reference TRBV7-2 and TRBJ1-1 gives the full variable domain: GAGVSQSPSNKVTEKGKDVELRCDPISGHTALYWYRQSLGQGLEFLIYFQGNSAPDKSGLPSDRFSAERTGGSVSTLTIQRTQQEDSAVYLCASSLAGRGPPNTEAFFGQGTRLTVV.

The chain carries TRBV16 and TRBJ1-1; TRBD1 matches at 7 bases. The CDR3 spans 14 residues. CDR1 is KGHSY and CDR2 is FQNENV in the germline V gene. The V segment lost 4 bases and the J segment 2 bases; nucleotides outside the gene matches: 4. The DNA of the CDR3 is TGTGCCAGCAGCCGACAGGGCATAAACACTGAAGCTTTCTTT. As protein: CASSRQGINTEAFF.

The chain recombines TRBV5-1 with TRBJ1-5, with 7 nucleotides matching TRBD1. The V and J ends lost 3 bases and 2 bases, in that order; junction bases with no gene match: 2. This CDR3 region has 14 residues. Per the germline V gene, CDR1 is SGHRS and CDR2 is YFSETQ. The CDR3 region has the DNA TGCGCCAGCAGCTCTGGACAGGGCAATCAGCCCCAGCATTTT. Protein product: CASSSGQGNQPQHF.

A single count supports this clone. This chain joins TRBV29-1 and TRBJ2-5; a weak D match, TRBD2 (7 bases). The V end lost 3 bases, the J end lost 2 bases, and 13 bases lay between the germline ends. The length of the CDR3 is 14 residues. Germline CDR1 reads SQVTM; CDR2 reads ANQGSEA. The CDR3 coding sequence is TGCAGCGTTGACCGGGGGGCGTTGCAAGAGACCCAGTACTTC. This sequence encodes CSVDRGALQETQYF.

The chain is built from TRBV24-1 and TRBJ2-6; weak D call: TRBD1 (5 bases). Germline V CDR1 and CDR2: KGHDR, SFDVKD. Trimming removed 3 bases from V and 2 bases from J, with 10 bases in between. This CDR3 is 16 amino acids long. Written as DNA, the CDR3 is TGTGCCACCAGTGATAGTTCAGGGACTGGGGCCAACGTCCTGACTTTC. It translates to CATSDSSGTGANVLTF.

The rearrangement joins TRBV6-5 to TRBJ2-5; D is ambiguous. CDR1 and CDR2 (germline): MNHEY, SVGAGI. The CDR3 has 14 amino acids. The germline V and J ends were trimmed by 1 base and 2 bases, with 8 bases remaining between them. CDR3 coding DNA: TGTGCCAGCAGTTACTTCGCAGATCAAGAGACCCAGTACTTC. This translates into CASSYFADQETQYF.

This sequence joins TRBV7-9 and TRBJ1-6; 7 bases align to TRBD1. The germline V gene has CDR1 SEHNR and CDR2 FQNEAQ (reference sequence). J gave up 9 bases and V 1 base, and 3 bases lay outside the gene matches. The CDR3 runs 14 residues. The CDR3 loop reads CASSLGDRSSPLHF. DNA for the CDR3: TGTGCCAGCAGCTTAGGGGACAGATCTTCACCCCTCCACTTT.

The chain recombines TRBV24-1 with TRBJ1-1; D is ambiguous. CDR3 length: 13 residues. V was trimmed by 6 bases and J by 1 base, leaving 8 bases between them. Germline V gene sequence: CDR1 KGHDR, CDR2 SFDVKD. This CDR3 reads CATSLAENTEAFF. The CDR3 bases are TGTGCCACCAGTTTGGCGGAGAACACTGAAGCTTTCTTT.

This rearrangement joins TRBV19 to TRBJ1-2; maybe TRBD1 (6 bases). Deletions cut 5 bases from V and 2 bases from J, with 15 bases between. This CDR3 is built from 15 residues. CDR1 LNHDA and CDR2 SQIVND come from the germline V gene (reference sequence). CDR3 amino acids: CASSPRDRRNYGYTF. CDR3 in DNA: TGTGCCAGTAGTCCCCGAGACAGGAGGAACTATGGCTACACCTTC.

The V gene is TRBV7-2, the J gene TRBJ1-1; D not certain. The V gene lost 6 bases and the J gene lost 5 bases, with 19 bases spanning the gap. The CDR3 spans 15 residues. The V gene's germline CDR1 is SGHTA and CDR2 FQGNSA. CDR3 protein: CASSQTHRKETEAFF. The CDR3 bases are TGTGCCAGCAGTCAAACCCACAGAAAAGAAACTGAAGCTTTCTTT.

This clone was seen a single time. The chain employs TRBV27 and TRBJ2-3; 7 bases align to TRBD1. The CDR3 is made up of 20 amino acids. The V and J ends lost 6 bases and 1 base, in that order; junction bases with no gene match: 22. In germline, CDR1 is MNHEY, CDR2 SMNVEV (reference sequence). The DNA for the CDR3 is TGTGCCAGCAGCCTAGCCCCTCCCAGCCGACAGGGTTGGGGCACAGATACGCAGTATTTT. Its protein is CASSLAPPSRQGWGTDTQYF.

This chain links TRBV6-2 or TRBV6-3 with TRBJ2-1, with 9 bases aligning to TRBD1. Trimming removed 5 bases from V and 4 bases from J; junction bases left unmatched: 6. In germline, CDR1 is MNHEY, CDR2 SVGEGT. The CDR3 totals 15 residues. CDR3 loop: CASSVGTGTYNEQFF. CDR3 nucleotide sequence: TGTGCCAGCAGTGTCGGGACAGGGACGTACAATGAGCAGTTCTTC.

V usage is TRBV6-5 and J usage is TRBJ1-4, with 7 bases matching TRBD1. V gave up 5 bases and J gave up 3 bases; unmatched junction bases: 6. The CDR3 extends over 15 amino acids. Germline lookup yields CDR1 MNHEY and CDR2 SVGAGI. CDR3 sequence (DNA): TGTGCCAGCAGTATCTACAGGGGACCTAATGAAAAACTGTTTTTT. Protein: CASSIYRGPNEKLFF.

The CDR3, as DNA: TGTGCCAGCAGTGACACTAGCGGGGCTTCAGATACGCAGTATTTT. It specifies CASSDTSGASDTQYF. The chain couples TRBV6-4 to TRBJ2-3; TRBD2 matches at 10 bases. V was clipped by 2 bases and J by 4 bases; unmatched bases: 3. CDR1 and CDR2 (germline): MRHNA, SNTAGT. This CDR3 has 15 amino acids.